This is a list of T cell receptor beta chains from one sample in a study of control samples from healthy donors and cancer patients. Profiling relied on immunoSEQ multiplex PCR, and the TCRdb table lists in-frame clones only, not all of them. The data hold approximately 70,000 clones, with 90% observed a single time. The specimen was PBMCs. The receptors were gathered from a woman between 50 and 59 years old with colorectal cancer. Each CDR3 is given with its conserved first and last residue. A D gene is named only where the DNA matches it firmly.

v_call	j_call	d_call	cdr3_aa	cdr3_nt
TRBV27	TRBJ2-3	.	CASSLREHITRTDTQYF	TGTGCCAGCAGCCTTAGAGAACACATTACGAGGACAGATACGCAGTATTTT
TRBV4-2	TRBJ2-5	TRBD2	CASSQSGTSGRETQYF	TGTGCCAGCAGCCAATCCGGGACTAGCGGGAGGGAGACCCAGTACTTC
TRBV9	TRBJ2-6	.	CASSVVPIQANVLTF	TGTGCCAGCAGCGTAGTCCCAATCCAGGCCAACGTCCTGACTTTC
TRBV13	TRBJ2-3	.	CASSLGAGRTDTQYF	TGTGCCAGCAGCTTAGGGGCGGGACGCACAGATACGCAGTATTTT
TRBV25-1	TRBJ1-2	TRBD1	CASSEDRRLDGYTF	TGTGCCAGCAGTGAGGACAGGAGATTAGATGGCTACACCTTC
TRBV3-1/TRBV3-2	TRBJ1-1	.	CASSPSQVGVGNTEAFF	TGTGCCAGCAGCCCCAGCCAAGTCGGTGTGGGGAACACTGAAGCTTTCTTT
TRBV20-1	TRBJ2-7	.	CSASPRLAHEQYF	TGCAGTGCTAGTCCTAGATTAGCCCACGAGCAGTACTTC
TRBV5-4	TRBJ2-5	.	CASSEQGGTQETQYF	TGTGCCAGCAGCGAACAGGGAGGAACCCAAGAGACCCAGTACTTC
TRBV7-9	TRBJ2-1	TRBD2	CAGVGLLAGANEQFF	TGTGCCGGGGTGGGTTTGCTAGCGGGAGCCAATGAGCAGTTCTTC
TRBV28	TRBJ2-3	.	CASSYSNTGDSTDTQYF	TGTGCCAGCAGTTACTCGAACACGGGGGACAGCACAGATACGCAGTATTTT